This T cell receptor beta chain was recovered during a study of blood T cell repertoires in COVID-19. Background on the study: Italy, Spain and the United States were the sources of the convalescent and acute COVID-19 samples. Nucleic acid was either cDNA or gDNA, and it came from T cells, B-cell-depleted T cells, or PBMCs.

V was pared by 6 bases and J by 8 bases, with 7 bases of the junction left unmatched. The germline gives CDR1 SNHLY, CDR2 FYNNEI. The CDR3 totals 13 residues. Data came from immunoSEQ multiplex PCR; TCRdb stores just in-frame clones and leaves some out. The data contain about 240,000 clones, around 86% of them singletons. The source material was peripheral blood. The clonotype originates from an elderly man with acute or convalescent COVID-19. This chain connects TRBV2 to TRBJ1-2; 9 bases are a match to TRBD1. CDR3 region: CASRADRGWGYTF. The CDR3 DNA follows: TGTGCCAGCAGGGCGGACAGGGGATGGGGCTACACCTTC.